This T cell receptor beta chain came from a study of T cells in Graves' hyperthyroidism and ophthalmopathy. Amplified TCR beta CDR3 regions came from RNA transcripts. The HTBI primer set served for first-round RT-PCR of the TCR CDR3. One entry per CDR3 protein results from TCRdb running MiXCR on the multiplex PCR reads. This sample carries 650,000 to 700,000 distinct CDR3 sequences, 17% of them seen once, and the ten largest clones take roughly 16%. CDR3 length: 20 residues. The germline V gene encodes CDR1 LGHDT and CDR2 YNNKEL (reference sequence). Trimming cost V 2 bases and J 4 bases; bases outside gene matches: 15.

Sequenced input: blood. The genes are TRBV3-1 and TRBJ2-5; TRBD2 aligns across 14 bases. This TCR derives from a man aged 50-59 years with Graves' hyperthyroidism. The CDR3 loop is CASSQRLPGLAGVWGETQYF. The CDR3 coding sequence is TGTGCCAGCAGCCAACGCCTACCGGGACTAGCGGGAGTATGGGGAGAGACCCAGTACTTC.